This TCR beta chain was sequenced for a study of identical twins. Per germline, CDR1 SGHTA and CDR2 FQGNSA. Trimming took 4 bases from V and 3 from J, leaving 13 bases between them. The CDR3 contains 14 residues. The sample holds many counts of this clonotype. TCRdb fed the 5' RACE reads into MiXCR, producing one record per CDR3 protein. The sample carries about 690,000 distinct CDR3 sequences, around 6% recorded once. Donors uniformly comprised healthy Caucasians. This TCR was recovered from a young man in good health. The sequenced sample consisted of naive T cells sorted from blood. The chain links TRBV7-2 to TRBJ2-7; D is undetermined. CDR3 nucleotide sequence: TGTGCCAGCAGCTCTTATCTGAGGAACTACGAGCAGTACTTC. It translates to CASSSYLRNYEQYF.